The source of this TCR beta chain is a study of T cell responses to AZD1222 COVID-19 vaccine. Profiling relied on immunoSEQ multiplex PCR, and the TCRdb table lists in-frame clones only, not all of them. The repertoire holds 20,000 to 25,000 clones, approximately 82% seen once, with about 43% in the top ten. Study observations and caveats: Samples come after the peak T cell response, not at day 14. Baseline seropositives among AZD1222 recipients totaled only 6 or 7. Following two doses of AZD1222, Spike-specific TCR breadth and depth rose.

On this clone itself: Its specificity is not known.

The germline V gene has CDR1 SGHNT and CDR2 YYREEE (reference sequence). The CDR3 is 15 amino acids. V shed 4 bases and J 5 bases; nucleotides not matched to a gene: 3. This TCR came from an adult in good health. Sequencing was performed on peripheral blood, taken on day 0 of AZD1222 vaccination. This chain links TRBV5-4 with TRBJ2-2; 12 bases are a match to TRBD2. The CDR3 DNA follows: TGTGCCAGCAGCCGAGGGACTAGCGGGACCGGGGAGCTGTTTTTT. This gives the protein CASSRGTSGTGELFF.